In its sample, the clone carrying this T cell receptor beta chain ranks as large. Its antigen is as yet unknown. Study conclusions and caveats: Under 2.3% of tumor Treg sequences matched blood Tregs or memory cells.

Trimming removed 1 base at V and 4 bases at J, with 13 bases between. The CDR3 covers 15 residues. Adaptor-ligated barcode primers were used to amplify TRBV12-4/TRBJ1-2 clonotypes. TCRdb reprocessed the multiplex PCR reads with MiXCR, giving one entry per CDR3 protein. The profile covers 200 to 300 distinct CDR3 sequences, with roughly 3.8% appearing a single time and about two fifths taken by the ten largest. CD25-based Treg depletion was applied to purified naive CD4+ T cells. This TCR derives from a female donor with breast cancer. The sample comprised naive CD4+ T cells sorted from blood. Subset in this sample: naive CD4+ T cells, CD4+CD45RA+CD25-. The rearrangement uses TRBV12-3 or TRBV12-4 and TRBJ1-2; D unresolved. The CDR3 here is CASSLVGPSAYGYTF. The DNA of the CDR3 is TGTGCCAGCAGTTTAGTCGGGCCCTCGGCCTATGGCTACACCTTC.